This T cell receptor (beta chain) originates from a study of blood T cell repertoires in COVID-19. In Seattle, patients joined the study during active infection and were tracked longitudinally. Method: immunoSEQ multiplex PCR; TCRdb's copy keeps in-frame clones and lacks some. This sample has over 200,000 clones, with 90% found just once. The CDR3 spans 15 residues. The V gene end was trimmed by 5 bases and the J gene end by 5 bases; junction bases not matched to a gene: 9. The germline V gene has CDR1 SGHTA and CDR2 FQGNSA. Sequencing was done on a sample of peripheral blood. The V and J genes are TRBV7-2 and TRBJ1-2; 9 nucleotides align to TRBD1. This clonotype was obtained from a man between 25 and 39 years old with COVID-19, enrolled during active disease. The CDR3 DNA reads as TGTGCCAGCAGCCCCCGTCGGACAGGGGAGTATGGCTACACCTTC. The encoded protein is CASSPRRTGEYGYTF.